A single sample is the source of the 15 T cell receptor beta chains below, sequenced in a study of T cell responses to AZD1222 COVID-19 vaccine. Method: immunoSEQ multiplex PCR; TCRdb's copy keeps in-frame clones and lacks some. The sample yields 120,000 to 150,000 clones, approximately 90% seen once. The sequences come from peripheral blood, collected on day 0 of AZD1222 vaccination. Receptors originate from an adult in good health.

This sequence joins TRBV5-1 and TRBJ2-5; D remains unclear. V was shortened by 2 bases and J by 5 bases, with 16 bases between the two germline ends. There are 15 residues in the CDR3. The germline gives CDR1 SGHRS, CDR2 YFSETQ. CDR3 nucleotide sequence: TGCGCCAGCAGCTTTGGTTCGATGGGAATCGAGACCCAGTACTTC. It encodes CASSFGSMGIETQYF.

V and J are TRBV28 and TRBJ1-2; D is possibly TRBD1 (6 bases). The CDR3 is 16 residues long. Trimming removed 4 bases at V and 4 bases at J, with 19 bases between. Germline V gene lookup returns CDR1 MDHEN and CDR2 SYDVKM. The DNA of the CDR3 is TGTGCCAGCAGTTCCCTTTTGTCCCAAGGGGGCTATGGCTACACCTTC. This sequence encodes CASSSLLSQGGYGYTF.

The genes are TRBV6-5 and TRBJ2-2, with 7 nucleotides matching TRBD2. With 8 bases clipped from V and 4 bases from J, the junction kept 7 bases outside the gene matches. The germline gives CDR1 MNHEY, CDR2 SVGAGI. The CDR3 is made up of 14 amino acids. In DNA form, the CDR3 reads TGTGCCAGCTGGTTAGCGGGCCTCACCGGGGAGCTGTTTTTT. It yields the protein CASWLAGLTGELFF.

Comment on this clone: At one end the junction does not follow the germline gene, possibly because of a read error. The V and J genes are TRBV11-3 and TRBJ1-1; TRBD1 matches at 8 bases. This CDR3 has 13 residues. Germline V gene lookup returns CDR1 SGHNT and CDR2 YENEEA. DNA for the CDR3: TGTGCCAGCAGCCTAGACCGACAGGGGACGGCTTTCTTT. It is translated as CASSLDRQGTAFF.

The DNA of the CDR3 is TGTGCCATCAGTGAAGTGGTCCAGAACACTGAAGCTTTCTTT. This codes for CAISEVVQNTEAFF. The rearrangement links TRBV10-3 to TRBJ1-1; D gene ambiguous. The germline CDR1 and CDR2 sequences are ENHRY and SYGVKD. Trimming took off 3 bases at V and 1 base at J, with 9 bases between the two ends. This CDR3 has 14 residues.

The V and J genes are TRBV4-3 and TRBJ1-5; D unclear. The V and J ends lost 0 bases and 3 bases respectively, with 12 bases between them. CDR3 length equals 16 residues. Germline V gene sequence: CDR1 LGHNA, CDR2 YSLEER. In nucleotides, the CDR3 is TGCGCCAGCAGCCAAGAGTTCCTGGAGTACAATCAGCCCCAGCATTTT. It yields the protein CASSQEFLEYNQPQHF.

The rearrangement joins TRBV6-4 to TRBJ2-1; 7 bases are a match to TRBD2. This CDR3 has 16 residues. V was pared by 2 bases and J by 8 bases, with 12 bases of the junction left unmatched. In germline, CDR1 is MRHNA, CDR2 SNTAGT. CDR3 protein: CASSDPRDYLPDEQFF. For the CDR3, the DNA is TGTGCCAGCAGTGACCCCCGGGACTACCTACCCGATGAGCAGTTCTTC.

This chain connects TRBV27 to TRBJ2-3, with D tentatively TRBD2 (5 bases). Germline-derived CDR1 and CDR2 are MNHEY and SMNVEV (reference sequence). Trimming removed 5 bases at V and 5 bases at J, with 11 bases between. The CDR3 totals 13 residues. This chain's CDR3 is CASSPTGIDTQYF. Written as DNA, the CDR3 is TGTGCCAGCAGTCCCACGGGGATAGATACGCAGTATTTT.

The chain uses TRBV11-3 and TRBJ1-2; D not resolved. Germline V CDR1 and CDR2: SGHNT, YENEEA. The CDR3 is 13 amino acids. The germline V and J ends were trimmed by 0 bases and 3 bases, with 5 bases remaining between them. The CDR3 nucleotides are TGTGCCAGCAGCTTAGAGGGCCACTATGGCTACACCTTC. Its translation: CASSLEGHYGYTF. The whole variable domain, remainder taken from reference TRBV11-3 and TRBJ1-2, is EAGVVQSPRYKIIEKKQPVAFWCNPISGHNTLYWYLQNLGQGPELLIRYENEEAVDDSQLPKDRFSAERLKGVDSTLKIQPAELGDSAVYLCASSLEGHYGYTFGSGTRLTVV.

The chain recombines TRBV11-3 with TRBJ1-2, with D tentatively TRBD1 (5 bases). The CDR3 is 15 residues long. The germline CDR1 and CDR2 sequences are SGHNT and YENEEA. V lost 0 bases, J lost 8 bases, and 16 bases lay in between. The CDR3 protein is CASSLDPGRYRGYTF. The CDR3 DNA is TGTGCCAGCAGCTTAGATCCAGGGAGGTATAGAGGCTACACCTTC. The variable domain in full, completed from reference TRBV11-3 and TRBJ1-2, reads EAGVVQSPRYKIIEKKQPVAFWCNPISGHNTLYWYLQNLGQGPELLIRYENEEAVDDSQLPKDRFSAERLKGVDSTLKIQPAELGDSAVYLCASSLDPGRYRGYTFGSGTRLTVV.

The chain carries TRBV28 and TRBJ2-7, with unresolved D. Germline loops: CDR1 MDHEN, CDR2 SYDVKM. This CDR3 comprises 9 residues. V was shortened by 8 bases and J by 6 bases, with 5 bases between the two germline ends. Written as DNA, the CDR3 is TGTGCCAGCGGGCGCGAGCAGTACTTC. It translates to CASGREQYF. The whole variable domain, remainder taken from reference TRBV28 and TRBJ2-7, is DVKVTQSSRYLVKRTGEKVFLECVQDMDHENMFWYRQDPGLGLRLIYFSYDVKMKEKGDIPEGYSVSREKKERFSLILESASTNQTSMYLCASGREQYFGPGTRLTVT.

The chain recombines TRBV4-3 with TRBJ2-1, with D hard to call. Germline V lookup: CDR1 LGHNA, CDR2 YSLEER. With 0 bases removed from V and 7 bases from J, the gap between germline ends came to 19 bases. This CDR3 contains 17 residues. CDR3 in amino acids: CASSQDWSDRLQNEQFF. In nucleotides, the CDR3 is TGCGCCAGCAGCCAAGATTGGAGCGACCGACTTCAGAATGAGCAGTTCTTC.

As regards this clone: The same CDR3 can be traced to other DNA sequences in this sample. The chain links TRBV27 to TRBJ1-5; no definite D call. V lost 3 bases and J 2 bases, leaving 5 bases between the germline ends. Looked up from germline, CDR1 is MNHEY and CDR2 is SMNVEV (reference sequence). There are 13 residues in the CDR3. The CDR3, as DNA: TGTGCCAGCAGTTTCGGGGGCAATCAGCCCCAGCATTTT. Translated, it gives CASSFGGNQPQHF.

This sequence joins TRBV9 and TRBJ2-7; 10 nucleotides align to TRBD1. The germline V gene encodes CDR1 SGDLS and CDR2 YYNGEE. V was pared by 4 bases and J by 6 bases, with 16 bases of the junction left unmatched. The CDR3 totals 17 residues. The chain's CDR3 is CASSTTVAGTGVSEQYF. The CDR3 nucleotides read TGTGCCAGCAGCACTACCGTTGCCGGGACAGGGGTCAGCGAGCAGTACTTC. Combining the CDR3 with reference TRBV9 and TRBJ2-7 gives the whole variable domain DSGVTQTPKHLITATGQRVTLRCSPRSGDLSVYWYQQSLDQGLQFLIQYYNGEERAKGNILERFSAQQFPDLHSELNLSSLELGDSALYFCASSTTVAGTGVSEQYFGPGTRLTVT.

This chain uses TRBV5-4 with TRBJ1-2, with D perhaps TRBD1 (6 bases). From germline, CDR1 is SGHNT and CDR2 YYREEE (reference sequence). V was clipped by 4 bases and J by 0 bases, with 16 bases between them. The CDR3 is 16 residues long. CDR3 amino acids: CASSRPQGPTNYGYTF. The CDR3, as DNA: TGTGCCAGCAGCCGGCCCCAGGGGCCGACTAACTATGGCTACACCTTC.